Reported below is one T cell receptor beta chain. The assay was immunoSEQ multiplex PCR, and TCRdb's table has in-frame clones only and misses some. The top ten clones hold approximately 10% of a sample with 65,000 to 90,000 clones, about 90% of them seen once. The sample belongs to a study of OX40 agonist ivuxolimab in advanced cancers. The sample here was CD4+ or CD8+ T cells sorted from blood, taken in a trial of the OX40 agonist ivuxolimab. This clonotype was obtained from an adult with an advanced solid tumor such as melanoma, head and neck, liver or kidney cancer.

The CDR3 loop is CAWSMGRGLTGELFF. The CDR3 DNA follows: TGTGCCTGGAGCATGGGCAGGGGTCTCACCGGGGAGCTGTTTTTT. The J gene is TRBJ2-2, the V gene TRBV30; TRBD1 is a possible D gene (6 bases). This CDR3 has 15 residues. CDR1 and CDR2 (germline): GTSNPN, SVGIG (reference sequence). V lost 3 bases to trimming and J lost 4 bases, with 15 bases between them.